This TCR beta chain was identified in a study of T-cell reconstitution after alpha-beta-depleted transplantation in children. Findings and limits, study-wide: The origin of alpha-beta T cells about two months after transplant was reportedly several hundred expanded graft clones. A year post-transplant, T-cell counts and diversity derived mostly from newly produced T cells. Certain patients had high TCRbeta diversity at day 60, and it came from recipient T cells and thymic progenitors that survived.

As for this clonotype: What it binds is not known.

Unique molecular identifiers were incorporated during preparation of the TCRbeta library. MiXCR, run by TCRdb on the PCR reads, gives a single entry per CDR3 protein. This table holds 670,000 or so distinct CDR3 sequences, around 13% found once. Per the germline V gene, CDR1 is SGHAT and CDR2 is FQDESV (reference sequence). CDR3 length: 15 residues. The V end lost 4 bases, the J end lost 0 bases, and 12 bases lay between the germline ends. The receptor was isolated from a girl aged 2 to 9 with congenital amegakaryocytic thrombocytopenia, due to receive a stem cell transplant. The sequenced sample was PBMCs, obtained before TCRalphabeta/CD19-depleted stem cell transplant. The chain is built from TRBV11-1 and TRBJ1-1, with no clear D. CDR3 region: CASSYGSVMNTEAFF. CDR3 in DNA: TGTGCCAGCAGCTATGGGTCGGTGATGAACACTGAAGCTTTCTTT.